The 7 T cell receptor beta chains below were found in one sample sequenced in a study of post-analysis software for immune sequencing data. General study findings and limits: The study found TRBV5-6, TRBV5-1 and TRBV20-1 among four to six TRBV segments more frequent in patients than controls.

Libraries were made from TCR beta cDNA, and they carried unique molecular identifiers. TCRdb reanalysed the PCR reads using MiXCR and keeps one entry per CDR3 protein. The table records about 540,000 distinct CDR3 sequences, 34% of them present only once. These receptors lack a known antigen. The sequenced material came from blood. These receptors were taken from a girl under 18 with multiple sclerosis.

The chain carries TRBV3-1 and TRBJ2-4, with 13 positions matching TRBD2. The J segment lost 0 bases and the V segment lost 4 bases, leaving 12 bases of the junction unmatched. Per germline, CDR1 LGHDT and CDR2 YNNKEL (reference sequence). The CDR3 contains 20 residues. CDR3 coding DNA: TGTGCCAGCAGCCCCCAACGACTAGCGGGGGGACAACTAGCCAAAAACATTCAGTACTTC. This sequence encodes CASSPQRLAGGQLAKNIQYF.

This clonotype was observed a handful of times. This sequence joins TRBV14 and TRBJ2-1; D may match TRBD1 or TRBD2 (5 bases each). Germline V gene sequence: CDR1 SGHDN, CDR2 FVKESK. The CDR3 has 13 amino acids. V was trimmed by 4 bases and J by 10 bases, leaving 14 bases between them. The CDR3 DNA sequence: TGTGCCAGCAGCCCCGGGACGATGAGAGAGCAGTTCTTC. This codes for CASSPGTMREQFF.

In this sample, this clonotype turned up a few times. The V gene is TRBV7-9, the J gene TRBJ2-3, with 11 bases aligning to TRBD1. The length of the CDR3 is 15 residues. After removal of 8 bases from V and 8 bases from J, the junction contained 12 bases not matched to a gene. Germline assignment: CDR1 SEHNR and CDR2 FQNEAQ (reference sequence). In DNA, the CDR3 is TGTGCCAGCGGATATTCCGGGACAGGGGGGATTACGCAGTATTTT. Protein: CASGYSGTGGITQYF.

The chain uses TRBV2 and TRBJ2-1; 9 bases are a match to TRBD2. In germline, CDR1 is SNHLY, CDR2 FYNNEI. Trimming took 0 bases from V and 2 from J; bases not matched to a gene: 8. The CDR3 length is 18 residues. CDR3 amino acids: CASSEARGSGGTYNEQFF. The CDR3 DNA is TGTGCCAGCAGTGAAGCCAGGGGGAGCGGGGGGACCTACAATGAGCAGTTCTTC.

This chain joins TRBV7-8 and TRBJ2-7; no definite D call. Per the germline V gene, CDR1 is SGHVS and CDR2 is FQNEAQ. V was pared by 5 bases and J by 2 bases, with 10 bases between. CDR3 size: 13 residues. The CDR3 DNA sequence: TGTGCCAGCAGCCGCCTACGTGCCTACGAGCAGTACTTC. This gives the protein CASSRLRAYEQYF.

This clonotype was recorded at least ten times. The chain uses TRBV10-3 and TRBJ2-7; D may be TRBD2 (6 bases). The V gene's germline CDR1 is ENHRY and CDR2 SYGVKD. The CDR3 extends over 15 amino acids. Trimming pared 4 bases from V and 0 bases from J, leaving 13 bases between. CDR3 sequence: CAISGDGGSSYEQYF. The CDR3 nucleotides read TGTGCCATCAGTGGGGACGGGGGATCCTCCTACGAGCAGTACTTC.

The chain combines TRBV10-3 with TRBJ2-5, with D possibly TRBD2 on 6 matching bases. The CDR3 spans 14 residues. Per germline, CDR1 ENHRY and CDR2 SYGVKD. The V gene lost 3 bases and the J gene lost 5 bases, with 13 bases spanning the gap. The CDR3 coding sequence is TGTGCCATCAGTGATCTTGGGACTGGGGAGACCCAGTACTTC. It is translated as CAISDLGTGETQYF.